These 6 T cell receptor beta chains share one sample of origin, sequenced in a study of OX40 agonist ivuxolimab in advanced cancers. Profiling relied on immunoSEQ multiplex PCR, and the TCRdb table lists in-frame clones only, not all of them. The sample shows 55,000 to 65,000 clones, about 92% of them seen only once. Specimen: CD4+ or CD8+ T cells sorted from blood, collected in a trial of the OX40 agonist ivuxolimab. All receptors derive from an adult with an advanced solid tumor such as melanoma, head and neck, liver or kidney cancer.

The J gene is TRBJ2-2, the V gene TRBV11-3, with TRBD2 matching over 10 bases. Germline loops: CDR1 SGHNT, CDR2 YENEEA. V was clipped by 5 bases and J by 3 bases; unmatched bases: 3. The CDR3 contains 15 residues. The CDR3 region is CASSPGLADTGELFF. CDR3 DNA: TGTGCCAGCAGCCCCGGACTAGCGGACACCGGGGAGCTGTTTTTT.

The CDR3 region has the DNA TGTGCCAGCAGTTACTCATCCCGGCCCTTCTACGAGCAGTACTTC. It yields the protein CASSYSSRPFYEQYF. The chain has TRBV6-5 and TRBJ2-7; the D is unclear. This CDR3 is 15 amino acids long. CDR1 and CDR2 from the germline V gene are MNHEY and SVGAGI. V was shortened by 0 bases and J by 3 bases, with 12 bases between the two germline ends.

In nucleotides, the CDR3 is TGTGCCTGGAGTCCTACGGAATTCAATCAGCCCCAGCATTTT. Protein: CAWSPTEFNQPQHF. V gene TRBV30 combines with J gene TRBJ1-5; D is unclear. V lost 2 bases and J 3 bases, leaving 11 bases between the germline ends. From germline, CDR1 is GTSNPN and CDR2 SVGIG (reference sequence). This CDR3 is built from 14 residues. Variable domain in full (rest from reference TRBV30 and TRBJ1-5): SQTIHQWPATLVQPVGSPLSLECTVEGTSNPNLYWYRQAAGRGLQLLFYSVGIGQISSEVPQNLSASRPQDRQFILSSKKLLLSDSGFYLCAWSPTEFNQPQHFGDGTRLSIL.

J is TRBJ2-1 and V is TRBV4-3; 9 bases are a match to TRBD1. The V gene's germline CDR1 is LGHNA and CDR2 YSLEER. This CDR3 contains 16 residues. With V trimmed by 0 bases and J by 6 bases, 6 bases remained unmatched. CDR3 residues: CASSQDMGQGINEQFF. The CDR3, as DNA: TGCGCCAGCAGCCAAGATATGGGACAGGGAATCAATGAGCAGTTCTTC.

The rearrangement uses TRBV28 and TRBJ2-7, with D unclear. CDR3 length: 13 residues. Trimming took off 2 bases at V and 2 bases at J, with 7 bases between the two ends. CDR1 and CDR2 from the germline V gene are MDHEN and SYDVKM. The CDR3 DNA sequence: TGTGCCAGCAGTTTACGACTTACCTACGAGCAGTACGTC. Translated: CASSLRLTYEQYV.

In nucleotides, the CDR3 is TGTGCCAGTAGTAACGTGGGACCCTCCTACGAGCAGTACTTC. Its protein is CASSNVGPSYEQYF. This chain connects TRBV19 to TRBJ2-7; tentatively, D is TRBD1 or TRBD2 (5 bases each). V lost 4 bases, J lost 0 bases, and 10 bases lay in between. Germline V gene sequence: CDR1 LNHDA, CDR2 SQIVND (reference sequence). CDR3 length equals 14 residues.